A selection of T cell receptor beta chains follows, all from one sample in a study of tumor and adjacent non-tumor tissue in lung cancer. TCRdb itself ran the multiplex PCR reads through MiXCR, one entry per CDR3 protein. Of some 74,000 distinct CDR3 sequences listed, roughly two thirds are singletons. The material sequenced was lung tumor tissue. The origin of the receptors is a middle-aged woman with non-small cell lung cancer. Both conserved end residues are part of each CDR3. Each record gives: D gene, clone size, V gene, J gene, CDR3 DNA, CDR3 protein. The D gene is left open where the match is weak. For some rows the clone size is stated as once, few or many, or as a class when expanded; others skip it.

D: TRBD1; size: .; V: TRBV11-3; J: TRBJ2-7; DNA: TGTGCCATCAGCTCGATATTGGACAGGGGCGTTCACGAGCAGTACTTC; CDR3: CAISSILDRGVHEQYF
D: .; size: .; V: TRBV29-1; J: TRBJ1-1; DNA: TGCAGCTCTTCGAAAGGGTCGAACATTGAAGCCTCCTTT; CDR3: CSSSKGSNIEASF
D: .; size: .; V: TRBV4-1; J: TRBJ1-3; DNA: TGCGCCAGCAACCAAGTAAAAGGAGGTCGCCACTCTGGAAACACCATATATTTT; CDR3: CASNQVKGGRHSGNTIYF
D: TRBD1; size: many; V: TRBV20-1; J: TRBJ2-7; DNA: TGCAGTTCAAAAACCGGGACAGGGAGGGCCGAGCAGTACTTC; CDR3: CSSKTGTGRAEQYF
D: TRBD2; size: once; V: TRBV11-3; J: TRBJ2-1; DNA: TGTGCCAGCAGCCCGGAGGGGACTAGCTGGCGCAATAAGCAGTTCTTC; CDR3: CASSPEGTSWRNKQFF
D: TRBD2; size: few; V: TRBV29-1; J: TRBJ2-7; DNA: TGCAGCGCCGGGACTAGCGGGATCTACGAGCAGTATTTC; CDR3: CSAGTSGIYEQYF
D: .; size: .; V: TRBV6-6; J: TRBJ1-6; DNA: TGTACCAGCAGCCGCGACATGGGGCGTGAACCCCTCCACTTT; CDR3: CTSSRDMGREPLHF
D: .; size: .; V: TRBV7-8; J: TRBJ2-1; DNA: TGTGCCAGCAGCCGCTTATGGGGCAATGAGCAGTTCTTC; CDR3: CASSRLWGNEQFF
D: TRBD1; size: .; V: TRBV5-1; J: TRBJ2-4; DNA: TGCGCCAGCTCGGGACAGTCCAAAAACATTCAGTACTTC; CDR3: CASSGQSKNIQYF
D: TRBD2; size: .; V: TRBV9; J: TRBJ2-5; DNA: TGTGCCAGCAGCGTACTAGCGGGAGGAATCCAAGAGACCCAGTACTTC; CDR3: CASSVLAGGIQETQYF
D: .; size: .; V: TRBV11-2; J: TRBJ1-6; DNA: TGTGCCAGTAGCTCAACATTGGTGACAAACCGGAGTTCACCCCTCCACTTT; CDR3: CASSSTLVTNRSSPLHF
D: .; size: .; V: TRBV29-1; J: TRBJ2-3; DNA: TGCAGCGTTCAGGGCCACCGACTACAAGCGACAGATACTCAGTATTTT; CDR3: CSVQGHRLQATDTQYF
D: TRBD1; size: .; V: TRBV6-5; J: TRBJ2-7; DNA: TGTACCAGCAGGGGACAGGCTTGGGGCGAGCAGAACTTC; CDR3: CTSRGQAWGEQNF
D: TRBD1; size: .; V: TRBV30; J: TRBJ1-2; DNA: TGTGCCTGGAGCGCGGGACAGGGGGCGTGGGGCTACACCTTC; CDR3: CAWSAGQGAWGYTF
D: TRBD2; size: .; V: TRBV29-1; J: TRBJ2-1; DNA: TGCAGCGTTGAGGGACTAGCTGGCACAAGCTACTACAATGAGCAGTTCTTC; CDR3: CSVEGLAGTSYYNEQFF
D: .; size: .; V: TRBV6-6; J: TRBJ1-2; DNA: TGTGCCAGCAGCTCACGGGACATGGGGACGGGAGGCCACACCTTC; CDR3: CASSSRDMGTGGHTF
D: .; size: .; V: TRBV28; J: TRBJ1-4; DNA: TGTGCCAGCAGATCCAGTCCCGAAAGACTGTTTTTT; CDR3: CASRSSPERLFF
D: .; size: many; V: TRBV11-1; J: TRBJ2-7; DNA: TGTGCCAGCAGCCCCGGCCCCAGGACCGAACAGTACTTC; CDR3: CASSPGPRTEQYF
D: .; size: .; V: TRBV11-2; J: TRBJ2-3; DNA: TGTGCCAGCTGCGGGGATCTGGGGGGCAGACAGCCCCAGTATTTT; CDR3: CASCGDLGGRQPQYF
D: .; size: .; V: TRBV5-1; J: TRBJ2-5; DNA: TGCTTCAGCAGCTTGGACCGCAATGGGCGAGAGACCCAGTACTTC; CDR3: CFSSLDRNGRETQYF
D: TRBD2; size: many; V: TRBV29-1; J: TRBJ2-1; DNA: TGCAGCGCGGGGGGGTGGGGTGAGCAGTTCTTC; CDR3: CSAGGWGEQFF
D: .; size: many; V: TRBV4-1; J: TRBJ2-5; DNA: TGCGCCAGCAGCCAATGGCGGGGAGAGACCCAGTACTTC; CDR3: CASSQWRGETQYF
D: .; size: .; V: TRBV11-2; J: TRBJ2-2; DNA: TGTGCCAGCAGCTTCCATGGGGAGCTGTTTTTT; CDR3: CASSFHGELFF
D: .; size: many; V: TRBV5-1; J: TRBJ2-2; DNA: TGCGCCAGCAGCTTAGGACAGCGGCGGAACACCGGGGAGCTGTTTTTT; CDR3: CASSLGQRRNTGELFF
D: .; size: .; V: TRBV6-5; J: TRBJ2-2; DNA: TGTGCCAGCAGATACGGGCGTTTGACCGGGGACCTGTTTTTT; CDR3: CASRYGRLTGDLFF
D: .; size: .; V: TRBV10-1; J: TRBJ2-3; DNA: TGCGTCAGCAGTGAGTATGTCGGGATCGCACAGTATTTT; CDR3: CVSSEYVGIAQYF
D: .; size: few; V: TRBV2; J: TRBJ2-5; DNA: TGTGCCAGCAGTGGCAGGCACGGGACCCAGTACTTC; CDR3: CASSGRHGTQYF
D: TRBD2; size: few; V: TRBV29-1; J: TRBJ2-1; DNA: TGCAGCGTGGATAAAGGACTAGCGCTATACAATGAGCAGTTCTTC; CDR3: CSVDKGLALYNEQFF
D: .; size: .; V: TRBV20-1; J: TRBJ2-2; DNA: TGCAGTGATAGAGAATTGGGGTGCACCGGTGAGCTGTTTTTT; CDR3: CSDRELGCTGELFF
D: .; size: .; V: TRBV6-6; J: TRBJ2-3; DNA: TGTGCCAACAGCTCACACTCTAGCACAGATACGCGGTATTTT; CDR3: CANSSHSSTDTRYF
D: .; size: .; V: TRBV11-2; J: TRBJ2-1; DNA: TGTGCCTGCAGCATATCCAGTCTTGAGCTAGAGTTCTTC; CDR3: CACSISSLELEFF
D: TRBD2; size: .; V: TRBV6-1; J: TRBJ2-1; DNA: TGTGGCGGCAGGTCACTAGCGGGGTTTACGGAAGAGCAGTTCTTC; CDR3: CGGRSLAGFTEEQFF
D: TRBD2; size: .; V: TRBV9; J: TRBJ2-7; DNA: TGTGCCAGCAGCGCTTCAGCGGGGGGGTCCTACGAGCAGTACTTC; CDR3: CASSASAGGSYEQYF
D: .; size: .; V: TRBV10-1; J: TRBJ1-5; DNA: TGCACCAGCAGTGAGTCGGGTCAGCCCCAACATTTT; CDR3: CTSSESGQPQHF
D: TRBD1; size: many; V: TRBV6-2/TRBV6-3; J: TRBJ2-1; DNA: TGTGCCAGCAGCTTAACCGAAAGACAGGGATCTTTAGGAAATGAGCAGTTCTTC; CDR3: CASSLTERQGSLGNEQFF
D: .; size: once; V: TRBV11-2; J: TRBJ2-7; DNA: TGTGCCAGCAGTCCCCTCGGTGAGCAGGGGTACCACGAGCAGTACTTC; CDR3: CASSPLGEQGYHEQYF
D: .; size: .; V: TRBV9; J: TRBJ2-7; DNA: TGTGCCAGCAGCCCCCGGGTCTCGCACTACGAGCAGTACTTC; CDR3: CASSPRVSHYEQYF
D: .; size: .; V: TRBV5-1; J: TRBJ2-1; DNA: TGCGCCAGCAGCTTGGCCCCGGACGGGGGAAACAATGAGCAGTTCTTC; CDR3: CASSLAPDGGNNEQFF
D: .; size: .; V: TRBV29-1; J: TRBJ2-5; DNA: TGCAGCGTTTATACGGCGGTTCTCCGAGAGACCCAGTATTTC; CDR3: CSVYTAVLRETQYF
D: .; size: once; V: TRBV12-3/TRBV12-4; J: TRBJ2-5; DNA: TGTGTCAGCAGTTTAGTAGGAGTTCAAGAGACCCAGTACTTT; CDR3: CVSSLVGVQETQYF
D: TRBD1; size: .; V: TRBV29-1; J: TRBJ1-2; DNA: TGCAGCGTCGGGACAGGGACAAAGGCTTACACCTTC; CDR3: CSVGTGTKAYTF
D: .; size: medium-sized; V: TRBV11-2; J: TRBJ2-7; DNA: TGTGCCAGCAGAGATACAGGCGTTTCCTACGAGCAGTACTTC; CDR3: CASRDTGVSYEQYF
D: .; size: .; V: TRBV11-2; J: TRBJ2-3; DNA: TGTGCCAGTAGCCGCACGGGCACGGACAGTACGGAGTGTTTT; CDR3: CASSRTGTDSTECF
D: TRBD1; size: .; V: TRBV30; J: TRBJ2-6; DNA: TGTGTCCGGACAGGGTCTGGGGCCAACGCCCTGACTTTC; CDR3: CVRTGSGANALTF
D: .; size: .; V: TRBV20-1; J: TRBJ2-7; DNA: TGCAGTGCCAGAAGCGGCGGTCCTGGGGTTCTTTTC; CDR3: CSARSGGPGVLF
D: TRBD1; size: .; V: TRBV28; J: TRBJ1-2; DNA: TGTGCCTGCAGGCGGGACAGGGGGTACTATGGTTACACCTTC; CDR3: CACRRDRGYYGYTF
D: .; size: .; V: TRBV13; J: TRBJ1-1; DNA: TGTGCCAGCAACCCGGAGGCAGTGAACACTGAAGCTTTCTTT; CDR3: CASNPEAVNTEAFF
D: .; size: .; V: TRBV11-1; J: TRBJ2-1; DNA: TGTGCCAACAGCATAGGTGAGGGCCATGAGCAGTTCTTC; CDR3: CANSIGEGHEQFF
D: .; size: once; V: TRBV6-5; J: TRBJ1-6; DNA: TGTGCCAGCAGTTACTCGCCGCAAGGAGGGTCCTGTAATCCACCCCTCCACTTT; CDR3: CASSYSPQGGSCNPPLHF
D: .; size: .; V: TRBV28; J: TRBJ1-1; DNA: TGTGCCAGCAGTTTTGGACAGACCTATAGTGAAGCTTTCTTT; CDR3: CASSFGQTYSEAFF
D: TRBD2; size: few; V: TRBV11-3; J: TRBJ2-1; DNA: TGTGCCAGTAGCTTACAAGTTTCGCGGCTAGCGGTGGGCAATGAGCAGTTCTTC; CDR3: CASSLQVSRLAVGNEQFF